This T cell receptor (beta chain) was retrieved from a study of T cell responses to AZD1222 COVID-19 vaccine. After removal of 2 bases from V and 0 bases from J, the junction contained 5 bases not matched to a gene. The CDR3 totals 16 residues. The V gene's germline CDR1 is KGHSH and CDR2 LQKENI. TCRdb's copy holds only in-frame clones and misses some; the assay was immunoSEQ multiplex PCR. The profile shows fewer than 150,000 clones, about 92% of them singletons. Study-wide points: It was only a handful of AZD1222 recipients who were seropositive at baseline. At 160-218 and 743-854, vaccine-associated CD4 TCRs were dominant, and they spanned spike.

As to this clone: The antigen is not known.

Second doses at about 4 or about 12 weeks were pooled. The specimen comprised peripheral blood, sampled 28 days after the second AZD1222 dose. The chain carries TRBV18 and TRBJ2-7; 9 nucleotides align to TRBD1. This receptor was identified in an adult who received the AZD1222 COVID-19 vaccine. In DNA, the CDR3 is TGTGCCAGCTCACCATCCGACAGGGGGGTCTCCTACGAGCAGTACTTC. Translating gives CASSPSDRGVSYEQYF.